The clone carrying this T cell receptor beta chain has just one count. The sample comes from a study of T cell responses to AZD1222 COVID-19 vaccine. V was cut by 0 bases and J by 2 bases, with 14 bases left in between. The CDR3 consists of 16 residues. Germline V gene lookup returns CDR1 SGHRS and CDR2 YFSETQ. Method: immunoSEQ multiplex PCR; TCRdb's copy keeps in-frame clones and lacks some. Among some 180,000 clones, over 80% were seen once, and the ten largest hold approximately 1.5%. This sequence originates from an adult in good health. Specimen: peripheral blood, collected on day 0 of AZD1222 vaccination. The gene calls are TRBV5-1 and TRBJ1-1; D might be TRBD1 (5 bases). This chain's CDR3 is CASSLVGDYGNTEAFF. The CDR3 DNA reads as TGCGCCAGCAGCTTGGTGGGGGACTATGGAAACACTGAAGCTTTCTTT.